This T cell receptor (beta chain) was found in a study of chemoradiotherapy in HPV16-positive cancers. A remark on this clone: The antigen is undetermined.

Broader study findings: HPV-specific T cells were functionally defined from only a couple of HPV16-positive patients.

Some clones are missing from TCRdb's copy, which holds only in-frame ones; the method was immunoSEQ multiplex PCR. The sample carries approximately 1,300 clones, more than 90% recorded once. This CDR3 comprises 13 residues. Trimming stripped 1 base from V and 6 bases from J, with 10 bases between. Germline-derived CDR1 and CDR2 are SEHNR and FQNEAQ (reference sequence). The source is a human donor with HPV-associated anogenital cancer. The V call is TRBV7-9, the J call TRBJ2-7; possibly TRBD2 for D (7 bases). The source was tumor tissue, collected from a patient who underwent chemoradiotherapy. The CDR3 DNA is TGTGCCAGCAGCTTAGGGGGAGGGGGCGAGCAGTACTTC. This gives the protein CASSLGGGGEQYF.